Below, 5 T cell receptor beta chains from the same sample are listed, as sequenced in a study of CD8 T cells in ankylosing spondylitis. Findings and caveats of the study: Seemingly characteristic of ankylosing spondylitis blood was a TCR beta motif consisting of about 8 highly homologous variants.

Their antigen targets remain unknown. From the 5' RACE reads, TCRdb called clonotypes with MiXCR, one entry per CDR3 protein. In the table there are about 750,000 distinct CDR3 sequences, under 20% of which are singletons. The sample was blood, either unsorted or a sorted T cell fraction (not recorded which). The receptors derive from a male donor with ankylosing spondylitis.

The chain is built from TRBV7-2 and TRBJ2-7; a weak D match, TRBD1 (5 bases). Germline V gene lookup returns CDR1 SGHTA and CDR2 FQGNSA. The V and J ends lost 3 bases and 5 bases respectively, with 17 bases between them. This CDR3 has 15 amino acids. CDR3 in amino acids: CASSFLSRVGDEQYF. The CDR3 bases are TGTGCCAGCAGCTTCCTTAGCAGGGTTGGCGACGAGCAGTACTTC.

The rearrangement links TRBV27 to TRBJ2-7, with 14 positions matching TRBD2. CDR1 is MNHEY, CDR2 SMNVEV, per germline (reference sequence). The CDR3 spans 16 residues. V dropped 5 bases and J dropped 3; count of bases not matched to a gene: 6. CDR3 DNA sequence: TGTGCCAGCAGTCCGACCGGGACTAGCGGGAGCTACGAGCAGTACTTC. This encodes CASSPTGTSGSYEQYF.

This clonotype has a handful of counts. The chain combines TRBV4-3 with TRBJ2-2, with D hard to call. Germline-derived CDR1 and CDR2 are LGHNA and YSLEER. The CDR3 totals 12 residues. V lost 2 bases and J lost 7, with 5 bases in between. The CDR3 coding sequence is TGCGCCAGCAGCCAATCGGGCGGGGAGCTGTTTTTT. It codes for CASSQSGGELFF.

For this clonotype: A read error is possible here, since a much larger clone lies one base away. The rearrangement joins TRBV6-2 or TRBV6-3 to TRBJ1-1, with 9 bases identical to TRBD1. Unmatched junction bases numbered 0, after V lost 6 bases and J lost 1 base. CDR1 MNHEY and CDR2 SVGEGT come from the germline V gene. CDR3 size: 13 residues. The CDR3, as DNA: TGTGCCAGCAGGGACAGGGGGAACACTGAAGCTTTCTTT. Translating gives CASRDRGNTEAFF.

This clonotype has more than one count but fewer than ten. The chain links TRBV29-1 to TRBJ2-7; 8 bases fit TRBD2. Germline assignment: CDR1 SQVTM and CDR2 ANQGSEA. V gave up 6 bases and J gave up 5 bases; unmatched junction bases: 12. The CDR3 totals 14 residues. This chain's CDR3 is CSVDLAGSSDEQYF. CDR3 DNA sequence: TGCAGCGTAGATTTAGCGGGGAGCTCTGACGAGCAGTACTTC.